This entry lists 27 T cell receptor beta chains sequenced from one sample in a study of blood T cells in healthy people across ages. It was with a sample-barcoded 5' primer and a J-beta primer mix that a second PCR of roughly 7 to 12 cycles was run. TCRdb fed the 5' RACE reads into MiXCR, producing one record per CDR3 protein. Here the sample spans about 1.8 million distinct CDR3 sequences, less than 50% being singletons. Sequenced material: blood. The receptor source for this set is a woman aged 40 to 55 in good health.

The rearrangement links TRBV14 to TRBJ2-7; 8 nucleotides line up with TRBD2. After removal of 1 base from V and 7 bases from J, the junction contained 6 bases not matched to a gene. This CDR3 has 14 residues. Per the germline V gene, CDR1 is SGHDN and CDR2 is FVKESK. The CDR3 here is CASSQGDGGDEQYF. The CDR3 bases are TGTGCCAGCAGCCAAGGGGACGGGGGGGATGAGCAGTACTTC.

A few counts support this clonotype. The chain carries TRBV20-1 and TRBJ1-2; D is perhaps TRBD1 (5 bases). Germline loops: CDR1 DFQATT, CDR2 SNEGSKA (reference sequence). V lost 0 bases and J lost 7, with 12 bases in between. The CDR3 spans 13 residues. The DNA for the CDR3 is TGCAGTGCTAGAGATTCCAGGGATGGTGGCTACACCTTC. It encodes CSARDSRDGGYTF.

As regards this clonotype: The junction departs from the called germline gene at one end, perhaps through a read error. This rearrangement joins TRBV6-5 to TRBJ2-7, with a possible D match to TRBD1 (5 bases). The CDR3 has 15 amino acids. CDR1 and CDR2 from the germline V gene are MNHEY and SVGAGI. DNA for the CDR3: TGTGCCAGCAGTCAGCTAAGGGGTAGCTCCTACGAGCGGTACTTC. Its translation is CASSQLRGSSYERYF.

This clonotype was seen a few times. This chain connects TRBV6-5 to TRBJ2-6; the match to TRBD1 covers 7 bases. The length of the CDR3 is 16 residues. The trim removed 7 bases at V and 0 bases at J, leaving 6 bases unmatched. From germline, CDR1 is MNHEY and CDR2 SVGAGI. CDR3 DNA sequence: TGTGCCAGCACCCTAACAGGGGTCTCTGGGGCCAACGTCCTGACTTTC. This gives the protein CASTLTGVSGANVLTF.

In this sample, this clonotype turned up a few times. The chain recombines TRBV6-1 with TRBJ2-6; D unresolved. The CDR3 runs 15 residues. Trimming pared 3 bases from V and 3 bases from J, leaving 9 bases between. Germline values: CDR1 MNHNS, CDR2 SASEGT. This CDR3 reads CASSDGSLGANVLTF. The CDR3, as DNA: TGTGCCAGCAGTGACGGGTCGCTTGGGGCCAACGTCCTGACTTTC.

This clonotype was counted between two and nine times. This rearrangement joins TRBV7-9 to TRBJ1-2; D unclear. V was trimmed by 5 bases and J by 8 bases, leaving 15 bases between them. Germline CDR1 and CDR2: SEHNR and FQNEAQ (reference sequence). The CDR3 contains 13 residues. Here the CDR3 reads CASSHGPMEGYTF. The DNA of the CDR3 is TGTGCCAGCAGCCACGGACCGATGGAGGGCTACACCTTC.

V gene TRBV6-1 combines with J gene TRBJ2-3; 11 bases line up with TRBD1. The germline CDR1 and CDR2 sequences are MNHNS and SASEGT. The CDR3 contains 15 residues. J was trimmed by 4 bases and V by 6 bases; bases with no gene match: 6. DNA for the CDR3: TGTGCCAGCAGGGGACAGGGGGACATCGCAGATACGCAGTATTTT. This translates into CASRGQGDIADTQYF.

This clonotype was detected a few times. The chain has TRBV7-2 and TRBJ2-5; no clear D. V shed 3 bases and J shed 5 bases, with 7 bases lying between them. Germline CDR1 SGHTA, CDR2 FQGNSA. The CDR3 has 12 residues. CDR3 bases: TGTGCCAGCAGCTTTTTTCCCGAGACCCAGTACTTC. This sequence encodes CASSFFPETQYF.

V gene TRBV24-1 combines with J gene TRBJ2-5, with D possibly being TRBD1 (5 bases). CDR1 KGHDR and CDR2 SFDVKD come from the germline V gene. Trimming pared 7 bases from V and 5 bases from J, leaving 10 bases between. The CDR3 sequence is 12 residues long. CDR3 bases: TGTGCCACCAGAGGACACCTGGAGACCCAGTACTTC. This sequence encodes CATRGHLETQYF.

This clonotype was recorded many times. V gene TRBV7-2 combines with J gene TRBJ2-5; 7 nucleotides agree with TRBD1. The CDR3 spans 13 residues. V lost 4 bases and J lost 4; bases outside the gene matches: 3. Per germline, CDR1 SGHTA and CDR2 FQGNSA. This CDR3 reads CASSSQGVETQYF. Here the CDR3 DNA reads TGTGCCAGCAGCTCTCAGGGGGTAGAGACCCAGTACTTC.

Only a few counts were recorded for this clonotype. V usage is TRBV6-6 and J usage is TRBJ2-5; D is unresolved. The ends were cut back, 2 bases at V and 1 base at J, with 8 bases in the middle. The length of the CDR3 is 14 residues. The germline V gene encodes CDR1 MNHNY and CDR2 SVGAGI (reference sequence). CDR3 amino acids: CASSYEYLQETQYF. The CDR3 DNA follows: TGTGCCAGCAGTTACGAGTACCTCCAAGAGACCCAGTACTTC.

The chain couples TRBV12-3 or TRBV12-4 to TRBJ2-5, with a possible D match to TRBD2 (5 bases). The CDR3 is made up of 12 amino acids. V was trimmed by 3 bases and J by 7 bases, leaving 9 bases between them. In DNA form, the CDR3 reads TGTGCCAGCAGTTTCATTGAGGGGACCCAGTACTTC. Translating it yields CASSFIEGTQYF.

This clonotype was found many times. The rearrangement joins TRBV7-2 to TRBJ2-3; D remains unclear. CDR1 is SGHTA, CDR2 FQGNSA, per germline. The CDR3 contains 12 residues. V lost 4 bases and J lost 6, with 8 bases in between. The CDR3 is CASSSRLDTQYF. CDR3 sequence (DNA): TGTGCCAGCAGCTCAAGATTGGATACGCAGTATTTT.

V is TRBV20-1 and J is TRBJ1-2; a weak D match, TRBD1 (5 bases). V lost 6 bases, J lost 4 bases, and 18 bases lay in between. The CDR3 extends over 14 amino acids. Germline V gives CDR1 DFQATT, CDR2 SNEGSKA (reference sequence). The CDR3 reads CSAVTGEIGYGYTF. The CDR3 DNA sequence: TGCAGTGCCGTTACAGGAGAAATTGGCTATGGCTACACCTTC.

This clonotype showed up just once. The CDR3 spells CSARPSPGASPLHF. The CDR3 DNA is TGCAGTGCCCGACCGAGTCCAGGGGCTTCACCCCTCCACTTT. The J gene is TRBJ1-6, the V gene TRBV20-1; weak D call: TRBD1 (6 bases). This CDR3 region has 14 residues. With 6 bases removed from V and 9 bases from J, the gap between germline ends came to 18 bases. Germline CDR1 and CDR2: DFQATT and SNEGSKA (reference sequence).

The rearrangement uses TRBV27 and TRBJ2-3; D unresolved. Germline loops: CDR1 MNHEY, CDR2 SMNVEV (reference sequence). There are 14 residues in the CDR3. V was trimmed by 3 bases and J by 2 bases, leaving 9 bases between them. The CDR3 sequence is CASSFASITDTQYF. The CDR3 coding sequence is TGTGCCAGCAGTTTTGCGTCTATCACAGATACGCAGTATTTT.

The J gene is TRBJ1-2, the V gene TRBV5-1; D remains ambiguous. The CDR3 runs 14 residues. Trimming cost V 4 bases and J 2 bases, with 12 bases left between them. The germline V gene encodes CDR1 SGHRS and CDR2 YFSETQ. CDR3 sequence reads: CASSPSGSNYGYTF. For the CDR3, the DNA is TGCGCCAGCAGCCCCTCGGGCAGCAACTATGGCTACACCTTC.

This clonotype was observed a few times. The germline gene is not matched at one end of the junction; a read error may be the cause. The J gene is TRBJ2-7, the V gene TRBV7-7, with D perhaps TRBD1 (6 bases). The germline gives CDR1 SSHAT, CDR2 FNYEAQ (reference sequence). The CDR3 totals 13 residues. CDR3 loop: CASSPLQGYEQYF. The CDR3, as DNA: TGTGCTAGCAGCCCCTTACAGGGCTACGAGCAGTACTTC.

This chain links TRBV6-2 or TRBV6-3 with TRBJ2-1; TRBD1 matches 12 bases. Looked up from germline, CDR1 is MNHEY and CDR2 is SVGEGT. V shed 2 bases and J 0 bases; nucleotides not matched to a gene: 5. The CDR3 runs 18 residues. In DNA form, the CDR3 reads TGTGCCAGCAGTTACCCGGGACAGGGGGCACCCTCCTACAATGAGCAGTTCTTC. This codes for CASSYPGQGAPSYNEQFF.

The chain combines TRBV20-1 with TRBJ2-3, with TRBD2 matching 8 bases. Germline values: CDR1 DFQATT, CDR2 SNEGSKA (reference sequence). V was pared by 5 bases and J by 2 bases, with 12 bases of the junction left unmatched. The CDR3 sequence is 16 residues long. CDR3 loop: CSAPGRGGPPTDTQYF. The CDR3 DNA sequence: TGCAGTGCTCCGGGTCGGGGGGGGCCACCCACAGATACGCAGTATTTT.

Only a few counts were recorded for this clonotype. The J gene is TRBJ2-5, the V gene TRBV20-1; unclear D gene. CDR1 is DFQATT, CDR2 SNEGSKA, per germline (reference sequence). Trimming took 2 bases from V and 1 from J, leaving 8 bases between them. The CDR3 totals 13 residues. The CDR3 sequence is CSARYGSQETQYF. In DNA form, the CDR3 reads TGCAGTGCTAGATATGGCAGCCAAGAGACCCAGTACTTC.

This chain joins TRBV27 and TRBJ2-1; D tentatively reads TRBD1 or TRBD2 (6 bases each). Germline V lookup: CDR1 MNHEY, CDR2 SMNVEV (reference sequence). This CDR3 contains 16 residues. V was clipped by 5 bases and J by 4 bases, with 18 bases between them. CDR3: CASSPSRGTPYNEQFF. CDR3 nucleotide sequence: TGTGCCAGCAGTCCTTCCCGCGGGACACCATACAATGAGCAGTTCTTC.

As regards this clonotype: An end of the junction does not agree with germline; a read error may underlie this. The chain joins TRBV6-2 or TRBV6-3 to TRBJ2-5, with D hard to call. CDR3 length equals 11 residues. Germline values: CDR1 MNHEY, CDR2 SVGEGT. The CDR3 nucleotides are TGTGCCAGCAGGAAGCAAGAGACCCAGTGCTTC. Translating it yields CASRKQETQCF.

On this clonotype itself: The junction differs from germline at one of its ends, possibly a read error. The rearrangement joins TRBV20-1 to TRBJ1-1, with 10 bases that match TRBD1. The CDR3 has 15 residues. Germline lookup yields CDR1 DFQATT and CDR2 SNEGSKA (reference sequence). In nucleotides, the CDR3 is TGCAGTGCTTCTCGGACAGGGGGGATGAACACTAAAGCTTTCTTT. This translates into CSASRTGGMNTKAFF.

This rearrangement joins TRBV5-5 to TRBJ1-2; D not resolved. Per the germline V gene, CDR1 is SGHKS and CDR2 is YYEKEE (reference sequence). This CDR3 comprises 16 residues. Trimming pared 3 bases from V and 0 bases from J, leaving 15 bases between. This CDR3 is CASSSAQISSNYGYTF. CDR3 DNA sequence: TGTGCCAGCAGCTCGGCGCAGATCTCCTCTAACTATGGCTACACCTTC.

The genes are TRBV7-2 and TRBJ2-2; TRBD2 agrees at 7 bases. Trimming cost V 5 bases and J 4 bases; bases outside gene matches: 7. The V gene's germline CDR1 is SGHTA and CDR2 FQGNSA. This CDR3 has 15 amino acids. CDR3 amino acids: CASSQTSVGTGELFF. DNA for the CDR3: TGTGCCAGCAGCCAAACTAGCGTGGGCACCGGGGAGCTGTTTTTT.

This clonotype came up a few times. The rearrangement joins TRBV6-5 to TRBJ1-2; the match to TRBD1 covers 8 bases. This CDR3 has 14 residues. Germline trimming cut 2 bases from V and 7 bases from J; bases unmatched to any gene: 6. Germline V CDR1 and CDR2: MNHEY, SVGAGI. The CDR3 region has the DNA TGTGCCAGCAGTTACCTTGGACAGGGTGGTGGCTACACCTTC. Its translation is CASSYLGQGGGYTF.